This TCR beta chain was recorded in a study of cytomegalovirus exposure and HLA in healthy donors. Study-wide background: The approximately 130 validation repertoires matched the 500 to 750 first-cohort repertoires in platform, a later analysis reported. Study-wide results and limits: The study flagged roughly 150 TCR beta chains as cytomegalovirus-associated. In vitro work confirmed that a few CMV-associated chains recognize CMV antigens. A later analysis found first-cohort TCR clusters tended to co-occur in the 95 to 150 validation repertoires.

The protocol was immunoSEQ multiplex PCR, while the TCRdb copy is restricted to in-frame clones and leaves out a portion. The sample records 45,000 to 65,000 clones, about 92% being singletons. Trimming left V 7 bases short and J 6 bases short, with 16 bases between. Germline values: CDR1 MDHEN, CDR2 SYDVKM. The CDR3 spans 13 residues. In regard to this clone: Antigen: not known.

The rearrangement uses TRBV28 and TRBJ2-7; D possibly corresponds to TRBD1 (6 bases). This receptor was identified in a woman under 30 in good health and CMV-seropositive. Sequencing input: PBMCs. In nucleotides, the CDR3 is TGTGCCAGCACCGTCGTACAGGGATTCGAGCAGTACTTC. As protein: CASTVVQGFEQYF.